A single sample is the source of the 28 T cell receptor beta chains below, sequenced in a study of response to subunit inactivated influenza vaccine. TCRdb reprocessed the RT-PCR reads via MiXCR and lists one record per CDR3 protein. The table lists about 570,000 distinct CDR3 sequences, 11% of them singletons. In addition, the sample was reused for a study of T cells expressing NK-cell markers. That paper adds: For TCR beta, cDNA was produced by 5'RACE template switching with UMIs.

The material sequenced was PBMCs from blood, taken on the day of vaccination. The receptors originated from a man aged 50-59 years who received an inactivated influenza vaccine.

The rearrangement uses TRBV7-6 and TRBJ1-5; D remains ambiguous. Germline CDR1 SGHVS, CDR2 FNYEAQ. The CDR3 length is 15 residues. V gave up 1 base and J gave up 7 bases, with 14 bases separating them. As DNA, the CDR3 is TGTGCCAGCAGCTTAGGTAAAGGTTCAAGACAGCCCCAGCATTTT. Amino acid sequence: CASSLGKGSRQPQHF.

There are a few counts of this clonotype. The chain recombines TRBV29-1 with TRBJ2-3; perhaps TRBD2 as D (6 bases). The CDR3 totals 13 residues. The V end lost 3 bases, the J end lost 9 bases, and 16 bases lay between the germline ends. From germline, CDR1 is SQVTM and CDR2 ANQGSEA. CDR3 nucleotide sequence: TGCAGCGTTGACAAGACCGGGGGAACGACGCAGTATTTT. Its protein product is CSVDKTGGTTQYF.

V and J are TRBV28 and TRBJ2-5, with TRBD2 identical over 7 bases. J was trimmed by 4 bases and V by 5 bases; bases with no gene match: 10. The CDR3 loop spans 15 amino acids. The germline gives CDR1 MDHEN, CDR2 SYDVKM. In DNA form, the CDR3 reads TGTGCCAGCAGTCGACTAAGACTAGCCGTAGAGACCCAGTACTTC. This codes for CASSRLRLAVETQYF.

This clonotype was recorded a few times. The chain combines TRBV7-2 with TRBJ2-5; the D is unclear. The CDR3 contains 17 residues. V lost 4 bases and J 3 bases, leaving 21 bases between the germline ends. CDR1 and CDR2 from the germline V gene are SGHTA and FQGNSA. DNA for the CDR3: TGTGCCAGCAGCTACGGACCCGGAAATCTACTGAAAGAGACCCAGTACTTC. This encodes CASSYGPGNLLKETQYF.

This clonotype was seen more than once but under ten times. The CDR3 protein is CASSFFFGVNYNEQFF. The CDR3 DNA follows: TGTGCCAGCAGCTTCTTCTTTGGGGTAAACTACAATGAGCAGTTCTTC. The rearrangement uses TRBV5-5 and TRBJ2-1; no reliable D call. Trimming took 2 bases from V and 3 from J, leaving 15 bases between them. The CDR3 length is 16 residues. CDR1 and CDR2 (germline): SGHKS, YYEKEE (reference sequence).

V and J are TRBV10-3 and TRBJ2-1; TRBD2 matches at 12 bases. Germline V gene sequence: CDR1 ENHRY, CDR2 SYGVKD. The CDR3 sequence is 18 residues long. The junction had 6 bases not matched to a gene; V was cut back by 0 bases and J by 3 bases. CDR3: CAISESPSGRGFYNEQFF. The CDR3 DNA reads as TGTGCCATCAGTGAGTCGCCTAGCGGGAGGGGCTTCTACAATGAGCAGTTCTTC.

There are a few counts of this clonotype. The chain joins TRBV20-1 to TRBJ2-3; TRBD1 aligns across 9 bases. Germline trimming cut 6 bases from V and 2 bases from J; bases unmatched to any gene: 18. This CDR3 is built from 18 residues. The V gene's germline CDR1 is DFQATT and CDR2 SNEGSKA (reference sequence). This CDR3 is CSATGTGTGQPSTDTQYF. In DNA, the CDR3 is TGCAGTGCAACCGGGACAGGGACGGGTCAGCCCTCCACAGATACGCAGTATTTT.

This clonotype occurred a few times. V and J are TRBV4-1 and TRBJ2-1; D not certain. This CDR3 is 18 amino acids long. CDR1 MGHRA and CDR2 YSYEKL come from the germline V gene. Trimming removed 0 bases from V and 1 base from J, with 16 bases in between. The DNA for the CDR3 is TGCGCCAGCAGCCAAGAGCTCCCTCAAGCAAGGTCCTACAATGAGCAGTTCTTC. Its translation is CASSQELPQARSYNEQFF.

The chain couples TRBV7-9 to TRBJ2-3; TRBD1 or TRBD2 may be the D gene (5 bases each). Trimming removed 0 bases at V and 2 bases at J, with 12 bases between. Germline loops: CDR1 SEHNR, CDR2 FQNEAQ (reference sequence). This CDR3 contains 16 residues. Here the CDR3 DNA reads TGTGCCAGCAGCTTAGCCCCGAGGGGTCCCACAGATACGCAGTATTTT. It is translated as CASSLAPRGPTDTQYF.

This clonotype was picked up one time. The V and J genes are TRBV23-1 and TRBJ2-1; 12 bases are shared with TRBD2. TRBV23-1 has ORF status, its function being uncertain. V trimming: 2 bases; J trimming: 2 bases; junction bases outside the gene matches: 1. The CDR3 contains 16 residues. CDR3 nucleotides: TGCGCCAGCAGTCAACGGACTAGCGGGACCTACAATGAGCAGTTCTTC. This gives the protein CASSQRTSGTYNEQFF.

Worth noting for this clonotype: One end of the junction fails to match germline, which may point to a read error. The J gene is TRBJ2-1, the V gene TRBV4-1, with 9 positions matching TRBD2. CDR3 length: 15 amino acids. Germline loops: CDR1 MGHRA, CDR2 YSYEKL. The CDR3 DNA sequence: TGCGCCAGCAGCCGAGCGGGGGGCGGCTACAATGAGCAGTCCTTC. It specifies CASSRAGGGYNEQSF.

This chain uses TRBV5-6 with TRBJ2-4, with a weak D call TRBD2 (6 bases). Germline loops: CDR1 SGHDT, CDR2 YYEEEE. The CDR3 runs to 14 residues. Deletions cut 0 bases from V and 9 bases from J, with 13 bases between. CDR3 DNA: TGTGCCAGCAGCTTGGTATCAGGCGGGACCATTCAGTACTTC. It is translated as CASSLVSGGTIQYF.

This clonotype was found many times. One junction end does not reproduce the germline sequence, and a read error may be involved. This chain uses TRBV12-3 or TRBV12-4 with TRBJ2-2; TRBD2 matches 7 bases. The CDR3 totals 15 residues. This CDR3 reads CASSRLAENTGELFF. Here the CDR3 DNA reads TGCGCCAGCAGCCGGCTAGCGGAGAACACCGGGGAGCTGTTTTTT.

This clonotype was seen more than once but under ten times. This chain links TRBV2 with TRBJ2-7; 9 positions agree with TRBD1. V was pared by 7 bases and J by 5 bases, with 6 bases of the junction left unmatched. Germline CDR1 and CDR2: SNHLY and FYNNEI. CDR3 length: 13 residues. The CDR3 protein is CASTRTGVNEQYF. CDR3 sequence (DNA): TGTGCCAGCACCAGGACAGGGGTCAACGAGCAGTACTTC.

In this sample, this clonotype turned up many times. The chain links TRBV7-2 to TRBJ2-2; 11 nucleotides align to TRBD2. CDR1 SGHTA and CDR2 FQGNSA come from the germline V gene. The J segment lost 5 bases and the V segment lost 2 bases, leaving 7 bases of the junction unmatched. The CDR3 length is 17 residues. DNA of the CDR3: TGTGCCAGCAGCTTACTAGCGGGAGGAGGTGTTACCGGGGAGCTGTTTTTT. Its translation is CASSLLAGGGVTGELFF.

The rearrangement joins TRBV25-1 to TRBJ2-1, with 8 bases matching TRBD2. This CDR3 has 13 amino acids. The V gene end was trimmed by 7 bases and the J gene end by 7 bases; junction bases not matched to a gene: 6. Germline CDR1 is MGHDK and CDR2 is SYGVNS. CDR3 sequence (DNA): TGTGCCAGCACGGCGGGGGGCAGGAATGAGCAGTTCTTC. It yields the protein CASTAGGRNEQFF. The full variable domain, its missing parts supplied by reference TRBV25-1 and TRBJ2-1, is EADIYQTPRYLVIGTGKKITLECSQTMGHDKMYWYQQDPGMELHLIHYSYGVNSTEKGDLSSESTVSRIRTEHFPLTLESARPSHTSQYLCASTAGGRNEQFFGPGTRLTVL.

This rearrangement joins TRBV20-1 to TRBJ2-5, with D perhaps assigned TRBD1 or TRBD2 (7 bases each). Germline V CDR1 and CDR2: DFQATT, SNEGSKA (reference sequence). Trimming removed 6 bases at V and 5 bases at J, with 22 bases between. This CDR3 is built from 15 residues. CDR3 residues: CSAQGGVNRRETQYF. Here the CDR3 DNA reads TGCAGTGCCCAGGGGGGGGTAAATCGTCGGGAGACCCAGTACTTC.

The rearrangement links TRBV7-3 to TRBJ2-5; 11 bases are shared with TRBD1. Germline assignment: CDR1 SGHTA and CDR2 FQGTGA. V was pared by 4 bases and J by 5 bases, with 9 bases of the junction left unmatched. This CDR3 has 16 amino acids. The CDR3 DNA reads TGTGCCAGCAGCTCAAAGGGGACAGGGGGTTCGGAGACCCAGTACTTC. This sequence encodes CASSSKGTGGSETQYF.

The V and J genes are TRBV6-1 and TRBJ2-5; TRBD2 matches at 9 bases. J gave up 2 bases and V 6 bases, and 10 bases lay outside the gene matches. The CDR3 covers 16 residues. Germline CDR1 MNHNS, CDR2 SASEGT. DNA of the CDR3: TGTGCCAGCAGGGGCCTCAGCGGGGGGACTCAAGAGACCCAGTACTTC. Its translation is CASRGLSGGTQETQYF.

This clonotype has more than one count but fewer than ten. This chain joins TRBV4-3 and TRBJ2-2; 7 nucleotides agree with TRBD2. V shed 0 bases and J 4 bases; nucleotides not matched to a gene: 5. Germline V gives CDR1 LGHNA, CDR2 YSLEER. This CDR3 is built from 16 residues. The chain's CDR3 is CASSQDWLAATGELFF. CDR3 coding DNA: TGCGCCAGCAGCCAAGATTGGCTAGCGGCCACCGGGGAGCTGTTTTTT.

V usage is TRBV3-1 and J usage is TRBJ2-7; D might be TRBD1 (5 bases). The CDR3 is made up of 14 amino acids. Per the germline V gene, CDR1 is LGHDT and CDR2 is YNNKEL (reference sequence). Trimming took 1 base from V and 7 from J, leaving 14 bases between them. DNA for the CDR3: TGTGCCAGCAGCCAAGGGGGCAGGGCGCGGGAGCAGTACTTC. Protein sequence: CASSQGGRAREQYF.

This clonotype was seen repeatedly, ten times or more. The J gene is TRBJ1-6, the V gene TRBV27; D is unclear. V was cut by 4 bases and J by 6 bases, with 13 bases left in between. Germline values: CDR1 MNHEY, CDR2 SMNVEV (reference sequence). This CDR3 is built from 15 residues. The CDR3 DNA reads as TGTGCCAGCAGTTCCGTTTCGGGCCCTAATTCACCCCTCCACTTT. Its translation is CASSSVSGPNSPLHF.

This clonotype was picked up a small number of times. V is TRBV5-5 and J is TRBJ1-1, with 7 bases lining up with TRBD1. The CDR3 is 13 residues long. Germline V gene lookup returns CDR1 SGHKS and CDR2 YYEKEE (reference sequence). After removal of 4 bases from V and 4 bases from J, the junction contained 4 bases not matched to a gene. The CDR3 nucleotides read TGTGCCAGCAGCCGGACAGGACTCACTGAAGCTTTCTTT. Translated, it gives CASSRTGLTEAFF.

The chain employs TRBV27 and TRBJ1-3; 7 bases line up with TRBD1. V lost 6 bases, J lost 4 bases, and 9 bases stayed unmatched. The CDR3 covers 15 residues. CDR1 and CDR2 (germline): MNHEY, SMNVEV (reference sequence). The CDR3 region has the DNA TGTGCCAGCAGACCGGACAGGTCCAGGGGAAACACCATATATTTT. Residues: CASRPDRSRGNTIYF.

In DNA form, the CDR3 reads TGTGCCAGCAGCCGCCCCGGGACTAACCCTACCTACGAGCAGTACTTC. This translates into CASSRPGTNPTYEQYF. The rearrangement links TRBV7-2 to TRBJ2-7; 7 bases are shared with TRBD2. The CDR3 sequence is 16 residues long. From germline, CDR1 is SGHTA and CDR2 FQGNSA. Trimming removed 5 bases from V and 2 bases from J; junction bases left unmatched: 12.

The sample holds a few counts of this clonotype. This chain connects TRBV7-9 to TRBJ2-5; D is ambiguous. CDR1 and CDR2 (germline): SEHNR, FQNEAQ (reference sequence). The CDR3 is 12 amino acids. V lost 2 bases and J lost 5, with 6 bases in between. This CDR3 reads CASSLNLETQYF. CDR3 DNA sequence: TGTGCCAGCAGCTTAAACTTGGAGACCCAGTACTTC.

In its sample, this clonotype was seen a few times. The V gene is TRBV5-1, the J gene TRBJ1-4, with D tentatively TRBD1 (5 bases). The CDR3 contains 17 residues. With 4 bases removed from V and 2 bases from J, the gap between germline ends came to 18 bases. Germline V gene sequence: CDR1 SGHRS, CDR2 YFSETQ. CDR3 sequence: CASSRDPQGRTNEKLFF. DNA of the CDR3: TGCGCCAGCAGCCGGGACCCTCAAGGGAGGACTAATGAAAAACTGTTTTTT.

The CDR3 nucleotides read TGTGCCAGCAGTTCATACCGGGAGATTCTATCCTACGAGCAGTACTTC. The encoded protein is CASSSYREILSYEQYF. This rearrangement joins TRBV28 to TRBJ2-7; perhaps TRBD2 as D (6 bases). V was cut by 4 bases and J by 1 base, with 17 bases left in between. CDR3 length: 16 amino acids. Germline loops: CDR1 MDHEN, CDR2 SYDVKM.